The 30 T cell receptor beta chains listed next were all sequenced from one sample in a study of tumor-infiltrating lymphocytes in primary liver carcinoma. Between roughly 20 and 32 mg of unsorted bulk tissue served as the source from which RNA and DNA were co-extracted. A constant-region primer served to make TCR beta cDNA from approximately 490 ng total RNA. Three nested multiplex PCR rounds, a slightly modified ARM-PCR method, built the TCR beta libraries. For 10 cycles apiece, the opening two PCR rounds ran with TRBV1-TRBV30 forward primers and a C-beta reverse primer. TCRdb ran MiXCR on the multiplex PCR reads and lists one entry per CDR3 protein. Found here are 45,000 to 55,000 distinct CDR3 sequences, roughly 77% of them singletons; the top ten hold 25%. Sequenced input: liver tumor tissue from sampling region 2. The subset is: tumor region T2, inferior pole. Receptors originate from a man aged 35 to 55 with primary liver carcinoma and hepatitis B virus infection.

Note on this clonotype: An end of the junction does not agree with germline; a read error may underlie this. The V and J genes are TRBV14 and TRBJ2-3; the D is unclear. This CDR3 has 15 amino acids. Germline V gene data show CDR1 as SGHDN and CDR2 as FVKESK. The CDR3 region has the DNA TGTGCCATCAGCCAAGGACGGGCTAACACGGATACGCAGTATTTT. Translated, it gives CAISQGRANTDTQYF. Drawing the rest from reference TRBV14 and TRBJ2-3, the complete variable domain is EAGVTQFPSHSVIEKGQTVTLRCDPISGHDNLYWYRRVMGKEIKFLLHFVKESKQDESGMPNNRFLAERTGGTYSTLKVQPAELEDSGVYFCAISQGRANTDTQYFGPGTRLTVL.

About this clonotype itself: Mismatch with germline at one junction end may stem from a read error. The chain has TRBV4-2 and TRBJ1-6; D unclear. Germline loops: CDR1 LGHNA, CDR2 YNFKEQ. The CDR3 loop spans 16 amino acids. The CDR3 nucleotides are TGTGCCAGCAGCCAAGCGGCCGCACAGATTAATTCACCCCTCCATTTT. Amino acids: CASSQAAAQINSPLHF.

The sample holds many counts of this clonotype. J is TRBJ2-1 and V is TRBV7-9, with a weak D call TRBD1 (5 bases). There are 18 residues in the CDR3. Germline V lookup: CDR1 SEHNR, CDR2 FQNEAQ (reference sequence). V shed 2 bases and J shed 8 bases, with 25 bases lying between them. Here the CDR3 reads CASSLSSGRDVLTDEQFF. The CDR3, as DNA: TGTGCCAGCAGCTTAAGCTCTGGCAGGGATGTCCTTACAGATGAGCAGTTCTTC.

This clonotype has at least ten counts. The chain combines TRBV6-1 with TRBJ2-7; D uncertain. V lost 11 bases to trimming and J lost 0 bases, with 14 bases between them. This CDR3 is built from 13 residues. Germline V gives CDR1 MNHNS, CDR2 SASEGT. DNA for the CDR3: TGTGCCGCCGGCGGACCGAGCTCCTACGAGCAGTACTTC. Translated, it gives CAAGGPSSYEQYF.

In regard to this clonotype: The CDR3 carries no conserved terminal phenylalanine or tryptophan, so it likely arises from a read error. This chain uses TRBV28 with TRBJ1-2; D remains unclear. The CDR3 has 16 amino acids. Deletions cut 6 bases from V and 5 bases from J, with 22 bases between. The V gene's germline CDR1 is MDHEN and CDR2 SYDVKM. In DNA form, the CDR3 reads TGTGCCAGCAGGATCAGCACGAGTTTGACTAGATATGGCTACACCTAC. Translating it yields CASRISTSLTRYGYTY.

A remark on this clonotype: In this CDR3 the conserved last residue, phenylalanine or tryptophan, is missing, so a read error is likely. No DNA is shown, since the ends of the CDR3 on it are uncertain; the CDR3 is the one TCRdb lists. The J gene is TRBJ1-6, the V gene TRBV5-6; TRBD1, the table's D call, lacks a check against the DNA. Germline V gene lookup returns CDR1 SGHDT and CDR2 YYEEEE. The CDR3 spans 14 residues, counting both ends. This CDR3 reads CASNPQGDNSPLNL.

V usage is TRBV11-1 and J usage is TRBJ2-1; 7 nucleotides align to TRBD2. V trimming: 5 bases; J trimming: 7 bases; junction bases outside the gene matches: 17. Germline loops: CDR1 SGHAT, CDR2 FQDESV (reference sequence). CDR3 length: 17 amino acids. CDR3: CASSLGLTGEVNNEQFF. The CDR3 region has the DNA TGTGCCAGCAGCCTGGGACTAACGGGAGAAGTTAATAATGAGCAGTTCTTC.

Concerning this clonotype itself: An end of the junction does not agree with germline; a read error may underlie this. The V call is TRBV14, the J call TRBJ2-7; maybe TRBD2 (5 bases). Germline values: CDR1 SGHDN, CDR2 FVKESK. There are 13 residues in the CDR3. Written as DNA, the CDR3 is TGTGCCGGCAGGATGGGAGAACTCCTGGAGCAGTACTTC. Its protein product is CAGRMGELLEQYF. Full variable domain (remainder filled in from reference TRBV14 and TRBJ2-7): EAGVTQFPSHSVIEKGQTVTLRCDPISGHDNLYWYRRVMGKEIKFLLHFVKESKQDESGMPNNRFLAERTGGTYSTLKVQPAELEDSGVYFCAGRMGELLEQYFGPGTRLTVT.

This clonotype qualifies as medium-sized (0.01 to 0.1%). CDR3 DNA sequence: TGCAGCGTTGAAGTACATCAGACAGGGGTGTCCTACGAGCAGTACTTC. Its protein is CSVEVHQTGVSYEQYF. The gene calls are TRBV29-1 and TRBJ2-7; 8 nucleotides match TRBD1. The CDR3 length is 16 residues. Germline V CDR1 and CDR2: SQVTM, ANQGSEA. V was clipped by 1 base and J by 1 base; unmatched bases: 9.

Details on this clonotype: A read error is possible here, since a much larger clone lies one base away. The V call is TRBV29-1, the J call TRBJ2-1; D might be TRBD1 or TRBD2, each matching 5 bases. From germline, CDR1 is SQVTM and CDR2 ANQGSEA. V lost 2 bases, J lost 8 bases, and 10 bases lay in between. This CDR3 comprises 12 residues. The CDR3 here is CSVEQGSDEQFF. The CDR3 nucleotides are TGCAGCGTTGAACAGGGTAGCGATGAGCAGTTCTTC.

About this clonotype itself: Without the conserved terminal phenylalanine or tryptophan, this CDR3 likely stems from a read error. The V and J genes are TRBV29-1 and TRBJ2-5, with D hard to call. Germline CDR1 and CDR2: SQVTM and ANQGSEA. The CDR3 has 10 residues. V was clipped by 6 bases and J by 0 bases, with 2 bases between them. The DNA of the CDR3 is TGCAGCGTAGACCAAGAGACCCAGTACATC. This sequence encodes CSVDQETQYI.

A word on this clonotype: Mismatch with germline at one junction end may stem from a read error. The genes are TRBV29-1 and TRBJ2-1; no clear D. CDR1 is SQVTM, CDR2 ANQGSEA, per germline. The CDR3 sequence is 12 residues long. CDR3 in DNA: TGCAGAGTTGGGTTGTGCCGAAATGAGCAGTTCTTC. Amino acid sequence: CRVGLCRNEQFF.

With respect to this clonotype: Sequence at one end of the junction differs from germline and may be a read error. The chain carries TRBV11-2 and TRBJ2-7; D unclear. This CDR3 spans 14 amino acids. Looked up from germline, CDR1 is SGHAT and CDR2 is FQNNGV. CDR3 in DNA: TGTGCCAGCAGCTTAGTACTACACTCCCACGAGCAGTACTTC. Translated: CASSLVLHSHEQYF.

This clonotype has just a few counts. A much larger clone lies one base from this, so it may be a read error. The chain links TRBV6-5 to TRBJ2-1; 9 nucleotides align to TRBD1. CDR1 and CDR2 from the germline V gene are MNHEY and SVGAGI. The CDR3 is 15 residues long. The junction had 15 bases not matched to a gene; V was cut back by 8 bases and J by 10 bases. CDR3 nucleotide sequence: TGTGCCAGCTGTACAGGGGGCAGGATGGGTGGGGAGCAGTTCTTC. As protein: CASCTGGRMGGEQFF.

A word on this clonotype: Lacking the conserved final phenylalanine or tryptophan, this CDR3 likely reflects a read error. The rearrangement joins TRBV10-3 to TRBJ2-7; 8 positions match TRBD1. Germline V gene data show CDR1 as ENHRY and CDR2 as SYGVKD. The CDR3 consists of 13 residues. The CDR3: CVTNRDRSHEQYL. The CDR3 DNA sequence: TGTGTCACGAATCGGGACAGGAGTCACGAGCAGTACTTA.

In regard to this clonotype: A read error may explain this, as a much larger clone is one base away. The rearrangement uses TRBV30 and TRBJ1-4, with a possible D match to TRBD1 (5 bases). Trimming cost V 2 bases and J 7 bases, with 14 bases left between them. The CDR3 totals 14 residues. Looked up from germline, CDR1 is GTSNPN and CDR2 is SVGIG (reference sequence). The CDR3 region is CAWSLLGQIEKLFF. The DNA for the CDR3 is TGTGCCTGGAGTTTATTGGGGCAGATTGAAAAACTGTTTTTT.

In the case of this clonotype: A read error may explain this, as a much larger clone is one base away. The J gene is TRBJ2-7, the V gene TRBV7-9; TRBD2 is a possible D gene (5 bases). Germline V lookup: CDR1 SEHNR, CDR2 FQNEAQ (reference sequence). The CDR3 has 15 amino acids. V was pared by 5 bases and J by 3 bases, with 17 bases between. The CDR3 coding sequence is TGTGCCAGCAGCCCCTTAGTGGGAGTGGACTACGAGCAGTACTTC. It codes for CASSPLVGVDYEQYF.

A word on this clonotype: At one end the junction does not follow the germline gene, possibly because of a read error. The V and J genes are TRBV6-5 and TRBJ2-3, with D uncertain. CDR1 is MNHEY, CDR2 SVGAGI, per germline. The length of the CDR3 is 18 residues. DNA of the CDR3: TGTGCCATACAAAAACCCCCCCGACTCCAGAAGGGCACAGATACACAGTATTTT. Protein product: CAIQKPPRLQKGTDTQYF.

The chain has TRBV6-5 and TRBJ1-4, with D possibly TRBD1 on 6 matching bases. This CDR3 is 15 amino acids long. V lost 4 bases, J lost 6 bases, and 15 bases lay in between. The germline gives CDR1 MNHEY, CDR2 SVGAGI. The CDR3 here is CASSLTGAGDEKLFF. The CDR3, as DNA: TGTGCCAGCAGTTTGACGGGGGCGGGGGATGAAAAACTGTTTTTT.

As regards this clonotype: An end of the junction differs from the germline gene, which may be a read error. This sequence joins TRBV11-2 and TRBJ2-3; D tentatively fits TRBD1 or TRBD2 (5 bases each). The CDR3 totals 16 residues. The germline gives CDR1 SGHAT, CDR2 FQNNGV. CDR3 DNA sequence: TGTGTCAGCAGCTTTGGGACCCGGGACAGCACAGATACGCAGTATTTT. Its translation: CVSSFGTRDSTDTQYF.

Details on this clonotype: An end of the junction does not agree with germline; a read error may underlie this. The rearrangement uses TRBV11-2 and TRBJ2-7; no clear D. Germline assignment: CDR1 SGHAT and CDR2 FQNNGV. CDR3 length: 14 residues. CDR3 sequence (DNA): TGTGCAAGTAGCTTAACTGACACTGCCTACGAGCATTACTTC. Translating it yields CASSLTDTAYEHYF.

A remark on this clonotype: The junction and the germline gene differ at one end; a read error may be behind it. The chain carries TRBV4-2 and TRBJ2-1, with a tentative D call TRBD2 (5 bases). CDR3 length: 13 residues. Looked up from germline, CDR1 is LGHNA and CDR2 is YNFKEQ. CDR3 nucleotide sequence: TGTGCCAGCAACCGACACGAGGGCAATGGGCAGTTCTTC. Translation: CASNRHEGNGQFF.

This clonotype was picked up a small number of times. Possible read error: a much larger clone is one base away. Here the CDR3 DNA reads TGTGCCAGCAGCCATCGGGACAGGGTCTACAGTGAGCAGTTCTTC. This codes for CASSHRDRVYSEQFF. The chain carries TRBV14 and TRBJ2-1; 9 positions match TRBD1. The CDR3 sequence is 15 residues long. From germline, CDR1 is SGHDN and CDR2 FVKESK. The entire variable domain, with the rest obtained from reference TRBV14 and TRBJ2-1, is as follows: EAGVTQFPSHSVIEKGQTVTLRCDPISGHDNLYWYRRVMGKEIKFLLHFVKESKQDESGMPNNRFLAERTGGTYSTLKVQPAELEDSGVYFCASSHRDRVYSEQFFGPGTRLTVL.

As regards this clonotype: Since the CDR3 does not end with the conserved phenylalanine or tryptophan, this likely comes from a read error. Because the CDR3's place on the DNA is in doubt, the DNA is left out and the CDR3 is given as listed by TCRdb. The chain joins TRBV28 to TRBJ2-7; TRBD1, the table's D call, lacks a check against the DNA. The CDR3 sequence runs 14 residues, both termini included. The V gene's germline CDR1 is MDHEN and CDR2 SYDVKM. The CDR3: CASSLTGWDYKPYL.

Note on this clonotype: The germline gene is not matched at one end of the junction; a read error may be the cause. The V call is TRBV6-1, the J call TRBJ2-3, with no clear D. Per the germline V gene, CDR1 is MNHNS and CDR2 is SASEGT. The CDR3 spans 12 residues. CDR3 sequence reads: CASRVTTDTHYF. The CDR3 nucleotides read TGTGCCAGCAGGGTTACCACAGACACGCATTATTTT.

This clonotype was detected many times. DNA for the CDR3: TGCGCCAGCAGTGAGTACAGGGACTATGGCTACACCTTC. Amino acids: CASSEYRDYGYTF. The rearrangement links TRBV10-1 to TRBJ1-2, with D possibly matching TRBD1 (6 bases). Deletions cut 1 base from V and 3 bases from J, with 6 bases between. Germline V gene lookup returns CDR1 WNHNN and CDR2 SYGVQD (reference sequence). The CDR3 consists of 13 residues.

In its sample, this clonotype was seen a few times. The junction and the germline gene differ at one end; a read error may be behind it. The chain combines TRBV11-1 with TRBJ2-1; no definite D call. This CDR3 spans 14 amino acids. CDR1 SGHAT and CDR2 FQDESV come from the germline V gene (reference sequence). The CDR3 is CVSSLCYWPYEQFF. CDR3 in DNA: TGTGTCAGCAGCTTATGTTATTGGCCCTATGAGCAGTTCTTC.

Remarks on this clonotype: At one end the junction does not follow the germline gene, possibly because of a read error. The chain has TRBV11-2 and TRBJ2-3; D is ambiguous. Germline CDR1 SGHAT, CDR2 FQNNGV. This CDR3 is built from 20 residues. CDR3 DNA: TGTGCCAACAGCCCCGATGAGCCCCTGCAGATAGTGAGAAGCACAGATACCCAGTATTTT. Its protein product is CANSPDEPLQIVRSTDTQYF.

Notes on this clonotype: At one end the junction does not follow the germline gene, possibly because of a read error. The V and J genes are TRBV5-6 and TRBJ1-5, with D perhaps matching TRBD1 (5 bases). The CDR3 extends over 16 amino acids. CDR1 is SGHDT and CDR2 is YYEEEE in the germline V gene. The CDR3 is CASSSRQGAMNQPQHF. DNA of the CDR3: TGTGCCAGCAGCAGCCGACAAGGGGCAATGAATCAGCCCCAACATTTT.

As to this clonotype: As the CDR3 is not closed by the conserved phenylalanine or tryptophan, this likely results from a read error. The DNA is left out, because the CDR3 cannot be placed on it with certainty; the CDR3 is given as TCRdb lists it. The chain recombines TRBV11-2 with TRBJ1-2. CDR1 and CDR2 from the germline V gene are SGHAT and FQNNGV. The length of the CDR3 is 13 amino acids, counting both ends. CDR3: CAISLEGNYGHTS.